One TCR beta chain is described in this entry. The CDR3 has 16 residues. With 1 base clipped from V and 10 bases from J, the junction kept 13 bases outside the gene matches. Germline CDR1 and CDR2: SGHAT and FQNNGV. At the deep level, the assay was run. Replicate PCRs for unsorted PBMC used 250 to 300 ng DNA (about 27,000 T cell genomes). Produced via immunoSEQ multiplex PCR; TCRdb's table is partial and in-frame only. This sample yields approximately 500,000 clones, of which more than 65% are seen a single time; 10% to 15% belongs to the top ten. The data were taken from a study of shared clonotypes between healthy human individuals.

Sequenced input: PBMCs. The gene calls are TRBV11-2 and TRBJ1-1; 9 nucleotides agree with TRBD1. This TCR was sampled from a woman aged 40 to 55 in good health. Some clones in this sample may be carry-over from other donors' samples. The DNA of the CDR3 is TGTGCCAGCAGCTTAGGTCACAGGGGGCCGGGGTTGGGAGCTTTCTTT. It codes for CASSLGHRGPGLGAFF.